The clone carrying this T cell receptor beta chain showed up just a few times. The antigen is unknown. Of the isolated RNA, all was reverse transcribed, and so the sequenced material was expressed TCRB transcripts. Produced via immunoSEQ multiplex PCR; TCRdb's table is partial and in-frame only. The data contain more than 250,000 clones, 24% of them singletons. Averaging roughly 0.12 L, one heparinised blood draw came from each individual donor. These data come from a study of beta chain features in type 1 diabetes. Study background: Summed over all samples, the examined sorted cells came to about 110 million. Study-wide results and limits: Shortening that was moderate but significant affected the TCRB CDR3s of Type 1 diabetes patients in all four CD4+ subsets.

The ends lost 2 bases at V and 2 bases at J; junction bases unmatched: 0. Germline V lookup: CDR1 MGHRA, CDR2 YSYEKL. The CDR3 contains 14 residues. The material sequenced was naive CD4+ T cells from blood. The TCR originated in a woman aged 25 to 39 with type 1 diabetes. The rearrangement joins TRBV4-1 to TRBJ1-5, with TRBD1 identical over 7 bases. Written as DNA, the CDR3 is TGCGCCAGCAGCCAAACAGGGGGCAATCAGCCCCAGCATTTT. Residues: CASSQTGGNQPQHF.